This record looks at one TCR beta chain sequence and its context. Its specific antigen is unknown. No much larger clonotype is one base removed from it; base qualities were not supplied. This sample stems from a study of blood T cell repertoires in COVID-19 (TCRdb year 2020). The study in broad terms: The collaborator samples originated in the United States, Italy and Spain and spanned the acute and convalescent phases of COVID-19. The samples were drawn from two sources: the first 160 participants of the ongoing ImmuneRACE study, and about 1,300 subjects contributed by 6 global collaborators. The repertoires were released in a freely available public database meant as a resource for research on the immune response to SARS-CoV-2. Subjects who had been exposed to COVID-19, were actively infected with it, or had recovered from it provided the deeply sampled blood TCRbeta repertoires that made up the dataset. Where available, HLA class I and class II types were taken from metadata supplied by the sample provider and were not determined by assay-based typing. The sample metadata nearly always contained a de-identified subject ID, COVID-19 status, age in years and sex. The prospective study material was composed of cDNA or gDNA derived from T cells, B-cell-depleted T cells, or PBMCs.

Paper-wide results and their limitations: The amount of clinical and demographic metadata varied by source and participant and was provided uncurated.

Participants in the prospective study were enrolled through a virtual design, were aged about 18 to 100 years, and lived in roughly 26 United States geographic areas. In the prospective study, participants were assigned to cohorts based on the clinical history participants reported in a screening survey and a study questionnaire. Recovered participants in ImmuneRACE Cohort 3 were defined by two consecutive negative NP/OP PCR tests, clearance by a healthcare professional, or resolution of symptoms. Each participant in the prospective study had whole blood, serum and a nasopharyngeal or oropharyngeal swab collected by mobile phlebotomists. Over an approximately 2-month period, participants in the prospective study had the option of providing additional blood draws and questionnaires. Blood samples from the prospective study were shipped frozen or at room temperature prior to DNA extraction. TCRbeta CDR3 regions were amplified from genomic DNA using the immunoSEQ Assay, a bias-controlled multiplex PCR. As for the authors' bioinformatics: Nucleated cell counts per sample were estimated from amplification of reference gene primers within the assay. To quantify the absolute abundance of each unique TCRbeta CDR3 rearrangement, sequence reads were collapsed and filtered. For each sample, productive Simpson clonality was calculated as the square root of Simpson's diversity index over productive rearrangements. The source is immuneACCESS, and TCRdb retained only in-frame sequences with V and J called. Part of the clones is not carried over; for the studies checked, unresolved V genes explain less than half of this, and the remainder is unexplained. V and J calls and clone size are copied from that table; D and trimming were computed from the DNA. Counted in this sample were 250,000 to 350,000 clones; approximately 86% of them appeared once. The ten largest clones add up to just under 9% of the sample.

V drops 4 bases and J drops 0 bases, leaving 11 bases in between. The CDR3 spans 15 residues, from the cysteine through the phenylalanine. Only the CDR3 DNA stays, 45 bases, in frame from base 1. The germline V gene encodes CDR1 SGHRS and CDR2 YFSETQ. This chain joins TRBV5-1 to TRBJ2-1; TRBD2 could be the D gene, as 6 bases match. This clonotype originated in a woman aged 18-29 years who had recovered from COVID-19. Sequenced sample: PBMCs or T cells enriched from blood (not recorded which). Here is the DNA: TGCGCCAGCAGCCCCGGGGGACGCTCCTACAATGAGCAGTTCTTC. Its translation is CASSPGGRSYNEQFF.